Given below is one TCR beta chain in context. These data are taken from a study of blood T cell repertoires in COVID-19. Study in general: From T cells, B-cell-depleted T cells, or PBMCs came the material, which was cDNA or gDNA.

Some clones are missing from TCRdb's copy, which holds only in-frame ones; the method was immunoSEQ multiplex PCR. Here the sample spans roughly 30,000 clones, roughly 85% being singletons. Germline V gene lookup returns CDR1 MNHEY and CDR2 SVGAGI. CDR3 size: 15 residues. Trimming took off 6 bases at V and 5 bases at J, with 20 bases between the two ends. The source material was peripheral blood. The source of this sequence is a human donor in a cohort sampled during active COVID-19. The rearrangement joins TRBV6-5 to TRBJ2-7, with D possibly TRBD2 on 5 matching bases. The CDR3 bases are TGTGCCAGCAGCGTACGGGGATTTAGCTACCACGAGCAGTACTTC. Protein product: CASSVRGFSYHEQYF.